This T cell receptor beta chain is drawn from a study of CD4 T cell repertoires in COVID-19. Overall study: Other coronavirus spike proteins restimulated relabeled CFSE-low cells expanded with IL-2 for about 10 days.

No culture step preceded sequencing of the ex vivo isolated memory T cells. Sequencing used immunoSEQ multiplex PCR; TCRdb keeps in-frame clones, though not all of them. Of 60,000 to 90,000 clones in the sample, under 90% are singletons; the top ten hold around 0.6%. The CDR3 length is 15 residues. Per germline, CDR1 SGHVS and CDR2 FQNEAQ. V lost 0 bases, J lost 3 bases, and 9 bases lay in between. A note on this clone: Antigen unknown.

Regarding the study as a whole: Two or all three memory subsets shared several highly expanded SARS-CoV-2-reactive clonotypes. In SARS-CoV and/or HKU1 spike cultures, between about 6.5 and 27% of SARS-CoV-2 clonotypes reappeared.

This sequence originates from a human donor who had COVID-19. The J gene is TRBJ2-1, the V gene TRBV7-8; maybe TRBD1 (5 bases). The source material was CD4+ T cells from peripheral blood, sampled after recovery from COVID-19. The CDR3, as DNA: TGTGCCAGCAGCTTAGCGCAGGGTAACTACAATGAGCAGTTCTTC. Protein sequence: CASSLAQGNYNEQFF.